A selection of T cell receptor beta chains follows, all from one sample in a study of T cells in Graves' hyperthyroidism and ophthalmopathy. In TCRdb, the multiplex PCR reads were re-called with MiXCR into one record per CDR3 protein. The table lists under 550,000 distinct CDR3 sequences, about 20% of them singletons. Material: blood. The receptors come from a man aged 40-50 years with Graves' ophthalmopathy. Each CDR3 is given with its conserved first and last residue. Fields, in order: CDR3 DNA, CDR3 protein, V gene, D gene, J gene, clone size. A D gene is named only where the DNA matches it firmly. Where a row states a size, it is once, few, many or the class of an expanded clone; other rows omit it.

TGTGCCAGCACCCCACCCTTCTACGAGCAGTACTTC,CASTPPFYEQYF,TRBV2,NA,TRBJ2-7,many
TGTGCCAGCAGCCCCTTAACAGGGGCGCGCAGAGATACGCAGTATTTT,CASSPLTGARRDTQYF,TRBV7-9,TRBD1,TRBJ2-3,NA
TGCAGCGTTGCCCCTAGCGGAGCCTACGAGCAGTACTTC,CSVAPSGAYEQYF,TRBV29-1,TRBD2,TRBJ2-7,NA
TGCAGTGCGTCGATACAGGGGGGTAGAAATGGCTACACCTTC,CSASIQGGRNGYTF,TRBV20-1,TRBD1,TRBJ1-2,many
TGTGCCAGCAGCTCGATAGCGGGGGAGACCTACGAGCAGTACTTC,CASSSIAGETYEQYF,TRBV7-2,TRBD2,TRBJ2-7,few
TGTGCCAGCAGTCCTGGACAGCGAACTAATGAAAAACTGTTTTTT,CASSPGQRTNEKLFF,TRBV12-3/TRBV12-4,NA,TRBJ1-4,NA
TGCGCCAGCAGCTCCTTAGCGGGAACGGCAGATACGCAGTATTTT,CASSSLAGTADTQYF,TRBV5-1,TRBD2,TRBJ2-3,many
TGTGCCAGCAACCACCGGGACAGGGGTTACGAGCAGTACTTC,CASNHRDRGYEQYF,TRBV27,TRBD1,TRBJ2-7,NA
TGCGCCAGCAGTGAAGGTTCCAGTAGACACACCGGGGAGCTGTTTTTT,CASSEGSSRHTGELFF,TRBV10-1,NA,TRBJ2-2,few
TGTGCCAGCAGCCCTAGCGCGGTATCCACCGGGGAGCTGTTTTTT,CASSPSAVSTGELFF,TRBV7-9,NA,TRBJ2-2,many
TGTGCCAGCAGGAGAAGGGCCGGCGTGAACACTGAAGCTTTCTTT,CASRRRAGVNTEAFF,TRBV6-2/TRBV6-3,NA,TRBJ1-1,few
TGTGCCAGCATAGACCCGGGCAGCTTCTCGGAGCCCCAGCATTTT,CASIDPGSFSEPQHF,TRBV6-1,NA,TRBJ1-5,NA
TGTGCCAGCAGCTTATTTTCACCGAGCGATGAGCAGTTCTTC,CASSLFSPSDEQFF,TRBV11-2,NA,TRBJ2-1,few
TGTGCTAGTGGTATGACCTCCGGAGTTCCCTACGAGCAGTACTTC,CASGMTSGVPYEQYF,TRBV12-5,NA,TRBJ2-7,many
TGCGCCAGCAGCTTGGACGGGGGGTGGGGCACTGAAGCTTTCTTT,CASSLDGGWGTEAFF,TRBV5-1,NA,TRBJ1-1,NA
TGTGCCACCCAGGGACAGGGGAGCCACGAACAGTACTTC,CATQGQGSHEQYF,TRBV27,TRBD1,TRBJ2-7,NA
TGTGCCGGTTACACTACTCTGGGACCTGGAAACACCATATATTTT,CAGYTTLGPGNTIYF,TRBV7-9,NA,TRBJ1-3,NA
TGTGCCAGCACCGGGACCTCGGGTAATCAGCCCCAGCATTTT,CASTGTSGNQPQHF,TRBV6-2/TRBV6-3,NA,TRBJ1-5,many
TGTGCCAGCAGCCCCCCTAGGTCTGCAACTGAAGCTTTCTTT,CASSPPRSATEAFF,TRBV28,NA,TRBJ1-1,many
TGTGCCAGTAGTATCAAGACAGGGCTATACAATGAGCAGTTCTTC,CASSIKTGLYNEQFF,TRBV19,TRBD1,TRBJ2-1,few
TGCGCCAGCAGCCAAACACAGGGCTACGAGCAGTACTTC,CASSQTQGYEQYF,TRBV7-9,NA,TRBJ2-7,NA
TGTGCCAGCAGCCAAGTACAGACGGTTGGGGAGCAGTACTTC,CASSQVQTVGEQYF,TRBV28,NA,TRBJ2-7,few
TGTGCCAGCCTTGCACTAGCGGGGACCGCGGGCGAGCAGTACTTC,CASLALAGTAGEQYF,TRBV2,TRBD2,TRBJ2-7,many
TGTGCCAGCAGACAAGGAAGCGGCTACACCTTC,CASRQGSGYTF,TRBV3-1,NA,TRBJ1-2,NA
TGCGCCAGCAGCACCGGACCAGGCGGCGACTACGAGCAGTACTTC,CASSTGPGGDYEQYF,TRBV5-1,NA,TRBJ2-7,many
TGTGCCTGGAGCCATACAGGCTATGGCTACACCTTC,CAWSHTGYGYTF,TRBV30,NA,TRBJ1-2,NA
TGCAGCGTCCTGCCGCTCGGGGGCGGGGAGCTGTTTTTT,CSVLPLGGGELFF,TRBV29-1,NA,TRBJ2-2,few
TGCGCCAGCAGCCTGATTCCGAGACAGGGAGACGAGCAGTACTTC,CASSLIPRQGDEQYF,TRBV5-1,TRBD1,TRBJ2-7,NA
TGTGCCAGCAATCCGGGCGGGAGTCTCGACGAGCAGTACTTC,CASNPGGSLDEQYF,TRBV28,TRBD2,TRBJ2-7,many
TGTGCCAGCAGCCCGGGAGTTGAGCAGTTCTTC,CASSPGVEQFF,TRBV12-3/TRBV12-4,NA,TRBJ2-1,NA
TGTGCCAGCAGCTTAGACGTCTATGGCTACACCTTC,CASSLDVYGYTF,TRBV7-9,NA,TRBJ1-2,NA
TGTGCCAGCAGCCCTAAGACGGACTACTATGGCTACACCTTC,CASSPKTDYYGYTF,TRBV7-9,NA,TRBJ1-2,few
TGCGCCAGCAGCCAAAGGACGGCCACACGCACTGAAGCTTTCTTT,CASSQRTATRTEAFF,TRBV5-1,NA,TRBJ1-1,NA
TGTGCCAGCAGCTTTTTGGGGGGTTTAAAAAACATTCAGTACTTC,CASSFLGGLKNIQYF,TRBV7-2,NA,TRBJ2-4,few
TGTGCCAGCAGACCCATAGGACAGGGGGGCCTCTATGAGCAGTTCTTC,CASRPIGQGGLYEQFF,TRBV2,TRBD1,TRBJ2-1,many
TGTGCCAGCAGTATCACACTGGGACAGGGAGTAAACACCATATATTTT,CASSITLGQGVNTIYF,TRBV28,TRBD1,TRBJ1-3,once
TGTGCCGGACCCGGGAGGGACAGGGATGAGAATGAGCAGTTCTTC,CAGPGRDRDENEQFF,TRBV28,NA,TRBJ2-1,NA
TGCAGTGCTCCGCAGACGTTTCAAGAGACCCAGTACTTC,CSAPQTFQETQYF,TRBV20-1,NA,TRBJ2-5,few
TGTGCCAGCAACAACCCGGGACTACCCTACGAGCAGTACTTC,CASNNPGLPYEQYF,TRBV6-8,TRBD2,TRBJ2-7,NA
TGTGCCAGCAGCCCCTCACGGGGGAGGGACCCCCTAGGGGAAGCTTTCTTT,CASSPSRGRDPLGEAFF,TRBV7-9,NA,TRBJ1-1,NA
TGTGCCAGCTCACCTGGGGCGCGGGAGACCCAGTACTTC,CASSPGARETQYF,TRBV18,NA,TRBJ2-5,few
TGTGCCTGGAGTCCGGGCTCCTACGAGCAGTACTTC,CAWSPGSYEQYF,TRBV30,NA,TRBJ2-7,many
TGCAGTGCTAGAGCTGCAGGCTATAATTCACCCCTCCACTTT,CSARAAGYNSPLHF,TRBV20-1,NA,TRBJ1-6,few
TGCAGTGCTGGCATAGGGGGCTCATGGGAGACCCAGTACTTC,CSAGIGGSWETQYF,TRBV20-1,TRBD1,TRBJ2-5,NA
TGTGCCTGGAGCTGGGGACAGGGTGGTTACGAGCAGTACTTC,CAWSWGQGGYEQYF,TRBV30,TRBD1,TRBJ2-7,many
TGCGCCAGCGGCAACAGGACTAGTACGCAGTATTTT,CASGNRTSTQYF,TRBV5-1,TRBD2,TRBJ2-3,many
TGTGCCAGCAGCCAAGATTTAAACGGAGGTTCCACCTTC,CASSQDLNGGSTF,TRBV3-1,NA,TRBJ1-2,few
TGTGCCAGCAGTTTTTTAGGACAGGGTGTTCGGCCCCAGCATTTT,CASSFLGQGVRPQHF,TRBV12-3/TRBV12-4,TRBD1,TRBJ1-5,many
TGTGCCAGCAGTGAAGGGCAGAGCTATAATTCACCCCTCCACTTT,CASSEGQSYNSPLHF,TRBV2,NA,TRBJ1-6,NA
TGTGCCAGCAGCCCACAGGGGGCGCCCCGGACAGATACGCAGTATTTT,CASSPQGAPRTDTQYF,TRBV6-1,TRBD1,TRBJ2-3,few
TGTGCCAGCAGCCAATATGGGGGGACTACAGATACGCAGTATTTT,CASSQYGGTTDTQYF,TRBV3-1,NA,TRBJ2-3,many
TGTGCCAGCAGTAACGGACAGGGGGGGGGTGCTGAAGCTTTCTTT,CASSNGQGGGAEAFF,TRBV2,TRBD1,TRBJ1-1,NA
TGTGCCAGCAGCTTAGCCCGCGGGGTAGCGGGATCAAATGAGCAGTTCTTC,CASSLARGVAGSNEQFF,TRBV7-9,TRBD2,TRBJ2-1,many
TGTGCCAGCAGCTTAAAGGCGGGAGTGAACGAGCAGTACTTC,CASSLKAGVNEQYF,TRBV7-9,TRBD2,TRBJ2-7,NA
TGTGCCAGCTCACCGACTAGCGGGAGAGTCCAAAACATTCAGTACTTC,CASSPTSGRVQNIQYF,TRBV18,TRBD2,TRBJ2-4,few
TGCAGTGCTCCCAAAGAGACCCAGTACTTC,CSAPKETQYF,TRBV20-1,NA,TRBJ2-5,NA
TGTGCCAGCAGCGTAGGAATAGAATACAATGAGCAGTTCTTC,CASSVGIEYNEQFF,TRBV9,NA,TRBJ2-1,NA
TGTGCCAGCAGCCAAGATTGGAGGACAGCTGGCTACACCTTC,CASSQDWRTAGYTF,TRBV13,NA,TRBJ1-2,NA
TGTGCCAGCAGCTTAACAGGGTCGGGCACTGAAGCTTTCTTT,CASSLTGSGTEAFF,TRBV7-3,NA,TRBJ1-1,many